This TCR beta chain was documented in a study of cytomegalovirus exposure and HLA in healthy donors. Study in general: In a previous analysis, 117 million unique TCR beta sequences were found from approximately 180 million T cells. The Caucasian-associated ancestry cluster held less than 85% of under 450 genotyped donors. Study-level points and caveats: Previous analysis showed most TCR beta V segments were productive about 87% or about 30% of the time. Several of the most significant clusters were apparently associated with common viral pathogens in a later analysis.

To note about this clone: Its antigen remains unidentified.

This CDR3 region has 13 residues. Germline assignment: CDR1 SQVTM and CDR2 ANQGSEA. V shed 6 bases and J 2 bases; nucleotides not matched to a gene: 4. Both 60 Vbeta primers and 13 Jbeta primers went into the PCR. Data came from immunoSEQ multiplex PCR; TCRdb stores just in-frame clones and leaves some out. This listing includes tens of thousands of clones. The rearrangement uses TRBV29-1 and TRBJ1-5; TRBD1 agrees at 7 bases. This TCR derives from a man in his forties or fifties in good health and CMV-seropositive. What was sequenced was PBMCs. The CDR3 is CSVADRGNQPQHF. For the CDR3, the DNA is TGCAGCGTCGCCGACAGGGGCAATCAGCCCCAGCATTTT. Full variable domain (missing parts from reference TRBV29-1 and TRBJ1-5): SAVISQKPSRDICQRGTSLTIQCQVDSQVTMMFWYRQQPGQSLTLIATANQGSEATYESGFVIDKFPISRPNLTFSTLTVSNMSPEDSSIYLCSVADRGNQPQHFGDGTRLSIL.